The 21 T cell receptor beta chains below were found in one sample sequenced in a study of CXCR3-negative and CXCR3-positive naive CD8 T cells. UMI-labeled TRB cDNA libraries were prepared by 5' RACE. TCRdb derives one entry per CDR3 protein from the 5' RACE reads, leaving out DNA. The sample table includes approximately 52,000 distinct CDR3 sequences. Sequenced: memory CD8+ T cells from blood. All receptors derive from a human donor in good health. Some clones in this sample may be carry-over from other donors' samples.

The V call is TRBV28, the J call TRBJ2-7; no DNA is available, so the TRBD1 call from TCRdb remains unchecked. Looked up from germline, CDR1 is MDHEN and CDR2 is SYDVKM. CDR3 length: 14 residues. This CDR3 is CASSFRDRGGEQYF.

The gene calls are TRBV19 and TRBJ2-3; TCRdb gives TRBD2 as the D gene, but with no DNA this cannot be confirmed. This CDR3 comprises 13 residues. In germline, CDR1 is LNHDA, CDR2 SQIVND (reference sequence). CDR3: CASSVTAGLEHYF.

This clonotype is deemed large by its frequency. The chain joins TRBV28 to TRBJ2-1; TCRdb returns TRBD1, unconfirmable since there is no DNA. The CDR3 has 16 residues. Germline V gene data show CDR1 as MDHEN and CDR2 as SYDVKM. The chain's CDR3 is CASSLPPGELYNEQFF.

The chain combines TRBV7-8 with TRBJ2-3; no DNA is available, so the TRBD2 call from TCRdb remains unchecked. Germline-derived CDR1 and CDR2 are SGHVS and FQNEAQ. The CDR3 has 15 amino acids. The CDR3 protein is CASIRVSGYTDTQYF.

The chain uses TRBV19 and TRBJ2-6; TCRdb's D call, TRBD1, is unchecked because there is no DNA. Germline loops: CDR1 LNHDA, CDR2 SQIVND (reference sequence). CDR3 length equals 17 residues. The CDR3 spells CASRVGRGPVGANVLTF.

The chain couples TRBV7-2 to TRBJ2-7. Germline CDR1 SGHTA, CDR2 FQGNSA. This CDR3 is built from 15 residues. The CDR3 protein is CASSLVGYRTYEQYF. The entire variable domain, with the rest obtained from reference TRBV7-2 and TRBJ2-7, is as follows: GAGVSQSPSNKVTEKGKDVELRCDPISGHTALYWYRQSLGQGLEFLIYFQGNSAPDKSGLPSDRFSAERTGGSVSTLTIQRTQQEDSAVYLCASSLVGYRTYEQYFGPGTRLTVT.

The J gene is TRBJ1-1, the V gene TRBV10-2; TCRdb picks TRBD1, but there is no DNA to check that call. The CDR3 loop spans 15 amino acids. Germline V CDR1 and CDR2: WSHSY, SAAADI. The CDR3 here is CASLVGGAPNTEAFF.

The V call is TRBV7-9, the J call TRBJ1-1; lacking DNA, the TRBD1 call made by TCRdb goes unchecked. From germline, CDR1 is SEHNR and CDR2 FQNEAQ (reference sequence). The CDR3 loop spans 13 amino acids. CDR3 region: CASSPTANTEAFF.

This sequence joins TRBV28 and TRBJ2-5; the TCRdb D gene call, TRBD1, has no DNA to confirm it. The germline V gene has CDR1 MDHEN and CDR2 SYDVKM. The CDR3 is 17 residues long. The CDR3 sequence: CASTPDQGVPVQETQYF.

The CDR3: CSGLDNSYEQYF. The V and J genes are TRBV29-1 and TRBJ2-7. The germline V gene encodes CDR1 SQVTM and CDR2 ANQGSEA. The CDR3 runs to 12 residues.

This chain links TRBV19 with TRBJ1-2. The germline gives CDR1 LNHDA, CDR2 SQIVND (reference sequence). CDR3 size: 11 residues. The CDR3 spells CARKAGTRYTF.

The chain recombines TRBV4-3 with TRBJ2-2. The CDR3 contains 13 residues. The germline gives CDR1 LGHNA, CDR2 YSLEER. The CDR3 loop reads CASSQDNIGELFF.

The chain employs TRBV28 and TRBJ2-7; as DNA is missing, the TRBD2 call by TCRdb cannot be tested. Per the germline V gene, CDR1 is MDHEN and CDR2 is SYDVKM. The CDR3 spans 13 residues. CDR3 residues: CASSPRTSGEQYF.

CDR3: CASRGVGGGDQYF. The rearrangement uses TRBV6-2 or TRBV6-3 and TRBJ2-4; TCRdb proposes TRBD1, but this gene call is untestable without DNA. The CDR3 is 13 residues long. Germline-derived CDR1 and CDR2 are MNHEY and SVGEGT.

This chain uses TRBV7-9 with TRBJ2-1; the TRBD2 assignment by TCRdb is unverifiable without DNA. The V gene's germline CDR1 is SEHNR and CDR2 FQNEAQ (reference sequence). CDR3 length equals 15 residues. The CDR3 loop reads CASSFRGDLYNEQFF.

J is TRBJ2-1 and V is TRBV25-1. The CDR3 contains 11 residues. The germline gives CDR1 MGHDK, CDR2 SYGVNS. CDR3 loop: CASSWFNEQFF.

V gene TRBV19 combines with J gene TRBJ2-7. CDR1 is LNHDA, CDR2 SQIVND, per germline (reference sequence). The CDR3 runs 14 residues. The CDR3 here is CASRRKVGYYEQYF.

The chain employs TRBV19 and TRBJ2-3; no DNA is available, so the TRBD2 call from TCRdb remains unchecked. Looked up from germline, CDR1 is LNHDA and CDR2 is SQIVND (reference sequence). CDR3 length equals 13 residues. This chain's CDR3 is CASSIYQGTEAFF.

The CDR3 loop is CASSRGLAGYSYNEQFF. The genes are TRBV14 and TRBJ2-1; the TRBD2 assignment by TCRdb is unverifiable without DNA. Germline V gene lookup returns CDR1 SGHDN and CDR2 FVKESK. CDR3 length: 17 amino acids.

The chain links TRBV23-1 to TRBJ1-1; TCRdb indicates TRBD1, and absent DNA this call remains unverified. TRBV23-1 has ORF status, its function being uncertain. The CDR3 sequence is 15 residues long. The CDR3 here is CASSQSLWDPWAAFF.

V usage is TRBV12-3 or TRBV12-4 and J usage is TRBJ2-3; TCRdb proposes TRBD1, but this gene call is untestable without DNA. This CDR3 comprises 14 residues. CDR3 residues: CASSPQGFTDTQYF.